The clone carrying this TCR beta chain was recorded at least ten times. The antigen remains unidentified. For repertoire sequencing, the TCR beta CDR3 regions were amplified from RNA transcripts. In the first round, RT-PCR was carried out with HTBI primers, and a multiplex PCR formed the second round. Each CDR3 protein gets one entry after TCRdb re-called the multiplex PCR reads with MiXCR. The sample holds 580,000 or so distinct CDR3 sequences, 35% to 40% seen once. Ages of hyperthyroidism patients ran from 18 to 65, and their diagnoses were new, under 2 months' duration. Uncontrolled infections, pregnancy, lactation or other autoimmune diseases led to patient exclusion. The data originate from a study of Graves' ophthalmopathy and Graves' hyperthyroidism. Study at large: Over 18 months of follow-up, stable hyperthyroidism required that no ophthalmopathy appear. Study-wide results and caveats: Blood samples also showed most expanded thyroid clonotypes exceeding 0.001 frequency.

Trimming at V came to 4 bases and at J to 0 bases, leaving 9 bases not matched to a gene. CDR1 is SEHNR, CDR2 FQNEAQ, per germline (reference sequence). This CDR3 contains 17 residues. The genes are TRBV7-9 and TRBJ1-1; the match to TRBD1 covers 9 bases. Sequencing was carried out using peripheral blood or thyroid tissue (not recorded which). This receptor was identified in an adult man with Graves' hyperthyroidism. CDR3 in amino acids: CASSYRGQGPMNTEAFF. CDR3 DNA: TGTGCCAGCAGCTACCGTGGACAGGGGCCCATGAACACTGAAGCTTTCTTT.